The text below deals with one T cell receptor (beta chain). Its antigen is not identified. Germline assignment: CDR1 MNHNS and CDR2 SASEGT. J was trimmed by 3 bases and V by 2 bases; bases with no gene match: 9. The CDR3 totals 16 residues. The authors divided CD4+ cells into CD45RA+ naive and CD45RA-negative memory subsets. The entry originates in a study of shared clonotypes between healthy human individuals. Study observations and caveats: Around 5% of naive CD4 clonotypes were common to a handful of donors.

Per the original data handling: Filtering differed for immunoSEQ, which gave only junction sequences without quality scores. Only in-frame clones appear in the TCRdb table, and some are missing; sequencing was by immunoSEQ multiplex PCR. Clonal size and the V and J genes are those of that table, whereas D and trimming came from the DNA. Among 2 million to 3 million clones, approximately 93% were seen once, and the ten largest hold approximately 0.37%. The chain links TRBV6-1 to TRBJ2-7, with 8 bases aligning to TRBD2. This receptor was identified in a man aged 18 to 29 in good health. Some clones in this sample may be carry-over from other donors' samples. Sample: naive CD4+ T cells from PBMCs. The subset denotes: CD45RA+ positively selected. CDR3 sequence reads: CASSELILSGGYEQYF. The CDR3 coding sequence is TGTGCCAGCAGTGAATTGATTTTGAGCGGGGGCTACGAGCAGTACTTC.